This T cell receptor (beta chain) emerged from a study of T cells after yellow fever vaccination (dated by TCRdb to between 2018 and 2021). Notes on the research overall: The SMART-Seq v4 Ultra Low Input RNA kit was used to prepare libraries from fractions with low cell numbers. To follow T-cell clones before and after both primary and booster YFV17D yellow fever vaccination, bulk TCR alpha and beta repertoires underwent longitudinal sequencing. Two healthy male donors, one aged 18 to 29 and one aged 30 to 40 years, made up the cohort. Blood was drawn at multiple timepoints before and after primary and secondary immunization, with bulk PBMC replicates and cell subsets isolated.

The junction shows trimming of 5 bases on V and 5 bases on J, and the gene matches do not reach 7 bases of it. The CDR3 contains 15 residues, cysteine and phenylalanine counted. This entry keeps only the CDR3 DNA: 45 bases, framed from base 1. Per the germline V gene (reference sequence), MNHEY is the CDR1 and SMNVEV is the CDR2. This clonotype was observed many times. The antigen this receptor binds is unknown. No base-level quality is on record; no much larger clone is a single base apart. The treatment or condition label, read with the paper, signifies: live attenuated yellow fever vaccine strain. A standard Ficoll-Paque protocol was used to isolate PBMCs from peripheral blood. Dynabeads CD4 and CD8 positive selection kits were used to isolate the CD4 and CD8 T-cell fractions. RNA was extracted with TriZol from bulk PBMCs, CD4 and CD8 fractions, and dextramer-positive and dextramer-negative fractions.

Sequenced on an Illumina NovaSeq 6000. TCR cDNA was synthesized by 5'RACE template switching, which introduced a universal primer site and unique molecular identifiers. cDNA synthesis was primed from both the TCR alpha and TCR beta constant segments. Libraries were amplified in two PCR steps, with sample barcodes and sequencing adapters added in the second step. Libraries were sequenced on Illumina HiSeq 2500 (2x100 bp) or NovaSeq (2x150 bp). Per the authors' processing: Reads were demultiplexed and collapsed into UMI consensus sequences with MIGEC, and V(D)J alignment was performed with MiXCR. Clonotypes responding to the vaccine were identified with edgeR on replicate PBMC samples, with the criteria of FDR below 0.01 and a log2 fold change above 5 up to day 15. Each bulk clonotype was labeled CD4 or CD8 based on which sequenced repertoire, CD4 or CD8, contained the clonotype at higher abundance. The public reads were quality trimmed at Q25 with fastp and then assembled into clones with MiXCR by TCRdb, keeping productive beta chains. Entries are consolidated by CDR3 protein sequence, retaining the most common genes and DNA. These V and J calls rely on TCRdb rather than the paper's analysis. Here the sample has roughly 160,000 distinct CDR3 sequences; roughly 9% occur a single time. The ten biggest clones cover about 40% of the sample.

What the research found in general, with its limitations: The study included only a couple of donors, which limits how far the findings can be generalized. Compared with the primary T-cell response, the secondary T-cell response was weaker but faster, peaking on day 5 rather than day 15. After the booster, most clones that had expanded after primary vaccination were detected again (nearly 97% of CD4 and around nine tenths of CD8), suggesting broad maintenance of memory. Because abundant contaminating clonotypes from the bulk population could be contained in FACS-sorted repertoires, computational filtering was required. A small fraction of clonotypes showed up in both the CD4 and CD8 compartments, probably as a result of convergent recombination.

In this chain, TRBV27 is recombined with TRBJ2-2, and 8 junction bases match TRBD2. The input for sequencing was CD8+ T cells sorted from PBMCs, taken 45 days after the yellow fever booster vaccination. The sequence derives from a man between 18 and 29 years old who received the YFV17D yellow fever vaccine. The DNA sequence reads TGTGCCAGCAGTCCGGGACTAGTTGGAACCGGGGAGCTGTTTTTT. Translated, this gives CASSPGLVGTGELFF.